These 19 T cell receptor beta chains were sequenced from one sample in a study of early T cells in non-severe SARS-CoV-2 infection. TCRdb ran MiXCR on the 5' RACE reads and lists one entry per CDR3 protein. The sample lists approximately 97,000 distinct CDR3 sequences, approximately 11% seen once, with around 4.7% in the top ten. The sample was whole blood, taken at baseline. All receptors derive from an adult who was a healthcare worker with PCR-confirmed SARS-CoV-2 infection or an uninfected control (not recorded which).

In this sample, this clonotype turned up many times. The rearrangement uses TRBV10-3 and TRBJ1-1; D possibly corresponds to TRBD1 (6 bases). The CDR3 runs 15 residues. The ends were cut back, 0 bases at V and 6 bases at J, with 14 bases in the middle. The germline V gene has CDR1 ENHRY and CDR2 SYGVKD. In nucleotides, the CDR3 is TGTGCCATCAGTGAGTCCGGCAGGGGTGGATCTGAAGCTTTCTTT. Protein: CAISESGRGGSEAFF.

This clonotype was recorded many times. The CDR3 sequence is CASSLAGGGPVNEQFF. CDR3 DNA sequence: TGTGCCAGCAGTTTAGCCGGAGGCGGGCCTGTTAATGAGCAGTTCTTC. The V gene is TRBV12-3 or TRBV12-4, the J gene TRBJ2-1; perhaps TRBD2 as D (5 bases). Deletions cut 0 bases from V and 7 bases from J, with 16 bases between. The CDR3 is made up of 16 amino acids.

The chain links TRBV7-3 to TRBJ2-7, with D possibly being TRBD1 (5 bases). Trimming cost V 1 base and J 3 bases, with 7 bases left between them. CDR1 SGHTA and CDR2 FQGTGA come from the germline V gene. CDR3 size: 13 residues. The CDR3 bases are TGTGCCAGCAGCTTAAATCAGGGCTACGAGCAGTACTTC. As protein: CASSLNQGYEQYF.

V and J are TRBV7-9 and TRBJ1-2; no clear D. The V end lost 6 bases, the J end lost 7 bases, and 21 bases lay between the germline ends. The CDR3 runs 15 residues. From germline, CDR1 is SEHNR and CDR2 FQNEAQ (reference sequence). The CDR3 nucleotides read TGTGCCAGCAGTTTATTTGGGCCGCTCGAGGGTGGCTACACCTTC. Residues: CASSLFGPLEGGYTF.

This chain connects TRBV20-1 to TRBJ2-1; D uncertain. Trimming removed 6 bases at V and 0 bases at J, with 15 bases between. The CDR3 is 15 amino acids. Per the germline V gene, CDR1 is DFQATT and CDR2 is SNEGSKA (reference sequence). The CDR3 bases are TGCAGTGCCCTACAAGGGCGGAGCTCCTACAATGAGCAGTTCTTC. Translating gives CSALQGRSSYNEQFF.

This clonotype was detected many times. V usage is TRBV6-1 and J usage is TRBJ1-3; D gene unclear. Germline lookup yields CDR1 MNHNS and CDR2 SASEGT. Between the trimmed V and J ends, which lost 3 bases and 0 bases, there was a span of 9 bases. This CDR3 is built from 15 residues. CDR3 sequence reads: CASSENPTSGNTIYF. The DNA of the CDR3 is TGTGCCAGCAGTGAGAACCCCACCTCTGGAAACACCATATATTTT.

This clonotype came up a few times. The V gene is TRBV7-9, the J gene TRBJ1-3; D ambiguous. The CDR3 has 13 amino acids. Germline CDR1 is SEHNR and CDR2 is FQNEAQ (reference sequence). CDR3 sequence (DNA): TGTGTCACAACAAGAAGCTCTGGAAACACCATATATTTT. This codes for CVTTRSSGNTIYF.

This clonotype showed up just a few times. This chain links TRBV10-3 with TRBJ2-7; TRBD2 matches 9 bases. Germline assignment: CDR1 ENHRY and CDR2 SYGVKD. The CDR3 is 17 residues long. The ends lost 10 bases at V and 0 bases at J; junction bases unmatched: 16. This CDR3 is CASGREIGLALSYEQYF. The CDR3 nucleotides read TGTGCCAGCGGGAGGGAAATAGGACTAGCCCTCTCCTACGAGCAGTACTTC.

This clonotype appeared a few times. This chain links TRBV6-5 with TRBJ2-7; D gene unclear. CDR3 length: 14 residues. Trimming stripped 6 bases from V and 9 bases from J, with 21 bases between. Germline CDR1 MNHEY, CDR2 SVGAGI. For the CDR3, the DNA is TGTGCCAGCAGCCCAAACAGCCCGAGTTCGGTGCAGTACTTC. Translated, it gives CASSPNSPSSVQYF.

The chain links TRBV7-2 to TRBJ2-3; D perhaps matches TRBD2 (5 bases). Germline V lookup: CDR1 SGHTA, CDR2 FQGNSA. V shed 6 bases and J shed 8 bases, with 12 bases lying between them. The CDR3 is 12 amino acids. The CDR3 protein is CASSYLEGTQYF. CDR3 in DNA: TGTGCCAGCAGTTATCTAGAGGGTACGCAGTATTTT.

This clonotype was detected many times. The V gene is TRBV5-1, the J gene TRBJ2-2, with a weak D call TRBD2 (5 bases). This CDR3 has 16 amino acids. Trimming took 4 bases from V and 1 from J, leaving 14 bases between them. Germline CDR1 is SGHRS and CDR2 is YFSETQ. CDR3 DNA: TGCGCCAGCAGCCCGAAGGCAGCGGTGAACACCGGGGAGCTGTTTTTT. Encoded protein: CASSPKAAVNTGELFF.

In its sample, this clonotype was seen a few times. J is TRBJ2-5 and V is TRBV7-8; D might be TRBD1 (7 bases). Germline CDR1 SGHVS, CDR2 FQNEAQ. CDR3 length: 14 amino acids. Trimming removed 1 base from V and 3 bases from J, with 9 bases in between. For the CDR3, the DNA is TGTGCCAGCAGCTTAGGCAGGGGGGAAGAGACCCAGTACTTC. This sequence encodes CASSLGRGEETQYF.

This clonotype was found a few times. The rearrangement uses TRBV11-2 and TRBJ2-3, with 10 bases fitting TRBD2. The trim removed 5 bases at V and 6 bases at J, leaving 11 bases unmatched. The CDR3 consists of 16 residues. Germline CDR1 SGHAT, CDR2 FQNNGV. In DNA form, the CDR3 reads TGTGCCAGCAGCCGGACTCTAGCGGGAGTTAAGGATACGCAGTATTTT. Amino acid sequence: CASSRTLAGVKDTQYF. Using reference TRBV11-2 and TRBJ2-3 for the parts outside the CDR3, the full variable domain is EAGVAQSPRYKIIEKRQSVAFWCNPISGHATLYWYQQILGQGPKLLIQFQNNGVVDDSQLPKDRFSAERLKGVDSTLKIQPAKLEDSAVYLCASSRTLAGVKDTQYFGPGTRLTVL.

The genes are TRBV6-5 and TRBJ2-1; the D gene could be TRBD1 or TRBD2 (6 bases each). The CDR3 has 12 residues. Between the trimmed V and J ends, which lost 5 bases and 7 bases, there was a span of 9 bases. In germline, CDR1 is MNHEY, CDR2 SVGAGI. Written as DNA, the CDR3 is TGTGCCAGCAGTGAGGGGGGAAATGAGCAGTTCTTC. It codes for CASSEGGNEQFF.

V and J are TRBV29-1 and TRBJ1-1, with D hard to call. V lost 3 bases to trimming and J lost 3 bases, with 11 bases between them. The CDR3 length is 13 residues. Germline V gene sequence: CDR1 SQVTM, CDR2 ANQGSEA. CDR3 region: CSVDLGSDTEAFF. The CDR3 region has the DNA TGCAGCGTTGATCTAGGGAGCGACACTGAAGCTTTCTTT.

V and J are TRBV7-2 and TRBJ2-7, with D perhaps TRBD2 (5 bases). V was cut by 2 bases and J by 1 base, with 15 bases left in between. There are 16 residues in the CDR3. CDR1 and CDR2 from the germline V gene are SGHTA and FQGNSA. The CDR3 sequence: CASSLSPGAASYEQYF. CDR3 DNA: TGTGCCAGCAGCTTAAGCCCAGGAGCGGCATCCTACGAGCAGTACTTC. The full variable domain, in which reference TRBV7-2 and TRBJ2-7 provide the parts outside the CDR3, is GAGVSQSPSNKVTEKGKDVELRCDPISGHTALYWYRQSLGQGLEFLIYFQGNSAPDKSGLPSDRFSAERTGGSVSTLTIQRTQQEDSAVYLCASSLSPGAASYEQYFGPGTRLTVT.

Many counts were recorded for this clonotype. The CDR3 spells CASRVGVEAFF. The DNA of the CDR3 is TGTGCCAGCAGGGTAGGGGTCGAAGCTTTCTTT. The chain employs TRBV2 and TRBJ1-1; the D gene is possibly TRBD1 (5 bases). This CDR3 spans 11 amino acids. Trimming took 6 bases from V and 8 from J, leaving 10 bases between them. The germline V gene has CDR1 SNHLY and CDR2 FYNNEI.

This clonotype was detected only a few times. The chain couples TRBV28 to TRBJ2-1; TRBD1 is a possible D gene (5 bases). V lost 5 bases, J lost 7 bases, and 12 bases lay in between. The CDR3 has 13 residues. The germline V gene has CDR1 MDHEN and CDR2 SYDVKM. The CDR3, as DNA: TGTGCCAGCAGTCCGAGACAGCAAAATGAGCAGTTCTTC. It codes for CASSPRQQNEQFF.

This clonotype was detected ten times or more. V and J are TRBV29-1 and TRBJ1-2, with D hard to call. Germline assignment: CDR1 SQVTM and CDR2 ANQGSEA. This CDR3 is built from 13 residues. V shed 2 bases and J shed 2 bases, with 9 bases lying between them. This chain's CDR3 is CSVERAENYGYTF. In DNA form, the CDR3 reads TGCAGCGTTGAAAGGGCGGAGAACTATGGCTACACCTTC.